This TCR beta chain was documented in a study of blood T cell repertoires in COVID-19 (dated by TCRdb to the early 2020s). In the study overall: Samples covering the acute and convalescent phases of COVID-19 were provided by collaborators in the United States, Italy and Spain. A freely available public database, intended as a resource for researchers studying the immune response to SARS-CoV-2, is where the repertoires were released. The material from the prospective study consisted of cDNA or gDNA derived from T cells, B-cell-depleted T cells, or PBMCs. The samples were drawn from two sources: the first 160 participants of the ongoing ImmuneRACE study, and over 950 subjects contributed by 6 global collaborators. Subjects who had been exposed to COVID-19, were actively infected with it, or had recovered from it provided the deeply sampled blood TCRbeta repertoires that made up the dataset. Where HLA class I and class II types were available, the types were taken from metadata supplied by the sample provider, not from assay-based typing. Nearly every sample came with metadata listing a de-identified subject ID, COVID-19 status, age in years and sex.

TCRbeta CDR3 regions were amplified from genomic DNA using the immunoSEQ Assay, a bias-controlled multiplex PCR. In the original analysis: The number of nucleated cells in each sample was estimated from the amplification of reference gene primers within the assay. To quantify the absolute abundance of each unique TCRbeta CDR3 rearrangement, sequence reads were collapsed and filtered. For each sample, productive Simpson clonality was calculated by taking the square root of Simpson's diversity index across productive rearrangements. Entries here come from immuneACCESS through TCRdb and include only in-frame sequences with V and J called. Some clones fail to appear in such tables; in the studies checked, an unresolved V gene covers under half of the shortfall, and the cause of the remainder is unknown. V, J and clone size derive from that table, while D and trimming were established from the DNA sequence. The sample has around 280,000 clones on record, about 88% of them singletons. Over 9% of the sample belongs to the ten largest clones.

The full study reports these points: How much clinical and demographic metadata was included differed by source and by participant, and the metadata was provided uncurated.

With respect to this clone: The antigen this receptor binds is unknown. Base qualities are missing; no much larger clone stands one base away.

At one collaborating source in Seattle, patients were enrolled during active infection and were followed longitudinally through the course of disease. Collaborating institutions collected whole blood in K2EDTA tubes following their own protocols. For TCRbeta analysis, collaborator samples were shipped as frozen whole blood, as isolated PBMCs, or as DNA extracted from either sample type. Sequenced material: peripheral blood. The TCR was taken from a woman aged 30 to 39 with COVID-19, enrolled during active disease.

CDR3 loop: CASSRRRQGANEKLFF. The bases are TGCGCCAGCAGCCGTCGTAGACAGGGAGCTAATGAAAAACTGTTTTTT. The receptor chain draws on TRBV4-1 and TRBJ1-4, with 7 junctional bases fitting TRBD1. According to the germline V gene, CDR1 reads MGHRA and CDR2 reads YSYEKL. The CDR3 starts with the cysteine, ends with the phenylalanine, and has 16 residues. Only the CDR3 DNA is retained, 48 bases long and in frame from the first base. For this chain, trimming is 4 bases at the V end and 3 bases at the J end, and the number of junction bases without a gene match is 8.